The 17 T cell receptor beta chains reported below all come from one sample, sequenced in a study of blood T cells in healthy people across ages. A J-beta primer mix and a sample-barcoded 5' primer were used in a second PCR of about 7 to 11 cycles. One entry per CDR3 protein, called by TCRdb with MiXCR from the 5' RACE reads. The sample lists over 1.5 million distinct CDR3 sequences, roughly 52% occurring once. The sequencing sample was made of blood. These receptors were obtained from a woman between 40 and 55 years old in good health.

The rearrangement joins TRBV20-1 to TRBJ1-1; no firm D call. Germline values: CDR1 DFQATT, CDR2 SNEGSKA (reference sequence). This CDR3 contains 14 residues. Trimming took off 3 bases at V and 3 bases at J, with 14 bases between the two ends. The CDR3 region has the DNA TGCAGTGCTAGCCCCCTGATTGGGGACACTGAAGCTTTCTTT. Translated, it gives CSASPLIGDTEAFF.

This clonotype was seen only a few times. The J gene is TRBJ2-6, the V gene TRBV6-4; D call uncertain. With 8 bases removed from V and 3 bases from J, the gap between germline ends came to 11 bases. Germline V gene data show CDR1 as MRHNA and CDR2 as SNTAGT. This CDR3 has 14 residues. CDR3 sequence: CASPLEDGANVLTF. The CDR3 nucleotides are TGTGCCAGCCCCCTCGAGGATGGGGCCAACGTCCTGACTTTC.

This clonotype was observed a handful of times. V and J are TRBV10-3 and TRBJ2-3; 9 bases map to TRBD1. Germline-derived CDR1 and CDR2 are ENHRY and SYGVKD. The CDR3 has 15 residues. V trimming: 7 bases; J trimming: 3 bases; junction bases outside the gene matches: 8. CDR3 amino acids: CAITRETGGTDTQYF. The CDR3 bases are TGTGCCATCACCAGGGAGACAGGGGGGACAGATACGCAGTATTTT.

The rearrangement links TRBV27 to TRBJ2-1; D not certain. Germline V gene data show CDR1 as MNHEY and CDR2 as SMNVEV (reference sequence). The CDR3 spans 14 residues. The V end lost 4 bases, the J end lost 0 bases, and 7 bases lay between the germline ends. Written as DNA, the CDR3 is TGTGCCAGCAGTTCCCTTAACTCCTACAATGAGCAGTTCTTC. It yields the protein CASSSLNSYNEQFF.

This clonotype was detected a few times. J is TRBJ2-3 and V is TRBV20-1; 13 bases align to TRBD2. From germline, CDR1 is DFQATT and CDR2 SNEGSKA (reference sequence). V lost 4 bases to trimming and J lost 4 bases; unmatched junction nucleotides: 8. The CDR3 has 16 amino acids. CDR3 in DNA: TGCAGTGCTACCACTTTACTAGCGGGGGGGCCAGATACGCAGTATTTT. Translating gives CSATTLLAGGPDTQYF.

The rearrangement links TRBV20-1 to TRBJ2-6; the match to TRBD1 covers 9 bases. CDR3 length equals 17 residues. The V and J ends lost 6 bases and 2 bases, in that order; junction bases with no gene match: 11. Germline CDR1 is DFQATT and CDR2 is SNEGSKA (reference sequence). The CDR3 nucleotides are TGCAGTGCCAATCACCGGGACAGGGTAACTGGGGCCAACGTCCTGACTTTC. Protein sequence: CSANHRDRVTGANVLTF.

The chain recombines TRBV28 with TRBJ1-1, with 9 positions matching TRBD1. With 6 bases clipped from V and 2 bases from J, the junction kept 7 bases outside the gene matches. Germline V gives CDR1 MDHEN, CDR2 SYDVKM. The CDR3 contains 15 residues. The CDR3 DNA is TGTGCCAGCAGCTCTATGGACAGGGGTAACACTGAAGCTTTCTTT. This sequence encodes CASSSMDRGNTEAFF.

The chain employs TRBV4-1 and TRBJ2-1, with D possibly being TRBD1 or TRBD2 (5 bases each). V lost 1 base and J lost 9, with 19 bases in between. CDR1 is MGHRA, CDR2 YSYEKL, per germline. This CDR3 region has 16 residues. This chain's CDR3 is CASSQASLRGYGEQFF. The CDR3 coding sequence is TGCGCCAGCAGCCAAGCGAGCCTTCGGGGCTATGGTGAGCAGTTCTTC.

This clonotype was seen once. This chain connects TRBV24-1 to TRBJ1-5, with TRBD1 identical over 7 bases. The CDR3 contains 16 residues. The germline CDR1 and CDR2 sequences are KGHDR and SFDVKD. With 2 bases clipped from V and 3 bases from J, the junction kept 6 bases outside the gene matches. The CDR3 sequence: CATSDSTGTVNQPQHF. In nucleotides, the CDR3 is TGTGCCACCAGTGATTCGACCGGGACAGTCAATCAGCCCCAGCATTTT.

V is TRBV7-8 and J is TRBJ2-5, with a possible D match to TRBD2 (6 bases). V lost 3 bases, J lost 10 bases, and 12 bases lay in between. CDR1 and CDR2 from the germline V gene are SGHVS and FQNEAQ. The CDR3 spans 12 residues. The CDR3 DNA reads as TGTGCCAGCAGCTTTGGGACTGGAGGCCAGTACTTC. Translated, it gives CASSFGTGGQYF.

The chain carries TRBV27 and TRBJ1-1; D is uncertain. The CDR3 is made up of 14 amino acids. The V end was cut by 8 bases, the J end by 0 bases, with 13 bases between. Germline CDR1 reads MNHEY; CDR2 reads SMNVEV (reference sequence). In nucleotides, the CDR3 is TGTGCCAGCTCTATATCGAGGTTGAACACTGAAGCTTTCTTT. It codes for CASSISRLNTEAFF.

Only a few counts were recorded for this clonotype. This chain's CDR3 is CASSFLPRPGVTQYF. The CDR3 DNA is TGTGCCAGCAGCTTCCTGCCTAGACCGGGCGTGACCCAGTACTTC. The chain carries TRBV7-9 and TRBJ2-5; D gene ambiguous. V shed 3 bases and J shed 7 bases, with 18 bases lying between them. CDR1 is SEHNR, CDR2 FQNEAQ, per germline (reference sequence). The CDR3 runs 15 residues.

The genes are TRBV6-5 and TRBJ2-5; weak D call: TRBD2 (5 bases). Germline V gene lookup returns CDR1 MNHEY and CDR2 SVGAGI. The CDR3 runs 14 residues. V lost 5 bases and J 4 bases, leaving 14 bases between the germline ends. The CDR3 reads CASSARVLGETQYF. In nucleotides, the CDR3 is TGTGCCAGCAGTGCGCGGGTGTTGGGAGAGACCCAGTACTTC.

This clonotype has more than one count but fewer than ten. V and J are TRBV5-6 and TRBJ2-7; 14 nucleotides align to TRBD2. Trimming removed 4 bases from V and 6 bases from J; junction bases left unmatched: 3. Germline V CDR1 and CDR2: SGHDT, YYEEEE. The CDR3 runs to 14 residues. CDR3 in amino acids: CASSAGLAGVEQYF. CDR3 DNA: TGTGCCAGCAGCGCGGGACTAGCGGGAGTCGAGCAGTACTTC.

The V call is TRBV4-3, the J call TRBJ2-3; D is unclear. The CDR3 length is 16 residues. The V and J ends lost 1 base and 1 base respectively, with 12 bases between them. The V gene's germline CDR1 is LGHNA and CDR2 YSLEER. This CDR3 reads CASSQGVGHRTDTQYF. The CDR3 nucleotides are TGCGCCAGCAGCCAAGGGGTGGGTCACCGCACAGATACGCAGTATTTT.

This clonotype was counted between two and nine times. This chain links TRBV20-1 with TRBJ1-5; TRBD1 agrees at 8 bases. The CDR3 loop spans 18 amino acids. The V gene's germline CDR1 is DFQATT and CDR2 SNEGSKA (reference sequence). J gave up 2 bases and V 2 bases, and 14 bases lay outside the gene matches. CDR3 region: CSARRPGTGLRGNQPQHF. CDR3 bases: TGCAGTGCTAGACGTCCCGGGACAGGCCTTCGGGGCAATCAGCCCCAGCATTTT.

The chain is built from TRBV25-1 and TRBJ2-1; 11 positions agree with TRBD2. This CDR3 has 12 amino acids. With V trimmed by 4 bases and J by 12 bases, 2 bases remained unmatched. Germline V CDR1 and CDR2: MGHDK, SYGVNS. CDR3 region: CASSVLAGVQFF. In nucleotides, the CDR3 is TGTGCCAGCAGTGTACTAGCGGGAGTGCAGTTCTTC.